Presented here are 21 T cell receptor beta chains from one specimen sequenced in a study of control samples from healthy donors and cancer patients. Sequencing was performed with immunoSEQ multiplex PCR; in TCRdb, only in-frame clones are kept and a portion is missing. The sample records about 150,000 clones, roughly 93% being singletons. Sequencing was performed on blood. Source of these receptors: a man in his fifties in good health.

This clone is a singleton in its sample. V and J are TRBV11-2 and TRBJ2-1; TRBD2 matches at 8 bases. The germline V gene encodes CDR1 SGHAT and CDR2 FQNNGV. This CDR3 region has 14 residues. After removal of 5 bases from V and 6 bases from J, the junction contained 6 bases not matched to a gene. In DNA form, the CDR3 reads TGTGCCAGCAGCCCGGGACTAGTGGGCAATGAGCAGTTCTTC. It is translated as CASSPGLVGNEQFF. The full variable domain, rest sourced from reference TRBV11-2 and TRBJ2-1, is EAGVAQSPRYKIIEKRQSVAFWCNPISGHATLYWYQQILGQGPKLLIQFQNNGVVDDSQLPKDRFSAERLKGVDSTLKIQPAKLEDSAVYLCASSPGLVGNEQFFGPGTRLTVL.

The chain couples TRBV28 to TRBJ2-7; TRBD2 aligns across 8 bases. This CDR3 is built from 15 residues. V gave up 0 bases and J gave up 3 bases; unmatched junction bases: 4. The germline V gene has CDR1 MDHEN and CDR2 SYDVKM. This CDR3 is CASSLWSSGNYEQYF. CDR3 bases: TGTGCCAGCAGTTTATGGAGTAGCGGGAACTACGAGCAGTACTTC.

The chain employs TRBV2 and TRBJ2-7; D call uncertain. The CDR3 loop spans 13 amino acids. Looked up from germline, CDR1 is SNHLY and CDR2 is FYNNEI. Deletions cut 2 bases from V and 6 bases from J, with 11 bases between. The CDR3 bases are TGTGCCAGCAGTGAAAAGGGTGGCTCCGAGCAGTACTTC. Protein sequence: CASSEKGGSEQYF.

Of note for this clone: This specimen includes other DNA sequences encoding the same CDR3. The CDR3 coding sequence is TGTGCCAGTAGTATAGGGTGGGCAGGATACTACGAGCAGTACTTC. Its protein is CASSIGWAGYYEQYF. This rearrangement joins TRBV19 to TRBJ2-7, with no clear D. The germline V gene has CDR1 LNHDA and CDR2 SQIVND (reference sequence). The CDR3 sequence is 15 residues long. Trimming shortened V by 1 base and J by 3 bases, and 13 bases separated the two germline ends.

V and J are TRBV3-1 (or the pseudogene TRBV3-2) and TRBJ2-6; D may be TRBD1 or TRBD2 (5 bases each). The V end lost 2 bases, the J end lost 4 bases, and 18 bases lay between the germline ends. This CDR3 is built from 18 residues. CDR1 LGHDT and CDR2 YNNKEL come from the germline V gene (reference sequence). This chain's CDR3 is CASSQSGTLTRGANVLTF. As DNA, the CDR3 is TGTGCCAGCAGCCAATCGGGGACGCTCACTAGGGGGGCCAACGTCCTGACTTTC.

V gene TRBV7-2 combines with J gene TRBJ1-4; TRBD1 might be the D (5 bases). The V gene's germline CDR1 is SGHTA and CDR2 FQGNSA. Trimming shortened V by 3 bases and J by 8 bases, and 13 bases separated the two germline ends. This CDR3 contains 14 residues. As DNA, the CDR3 is TGTGCCAGCAGCTTCAGCAGGGCGGGGGAAAAACTGTTTTTT. Translated: CASSFSRAGEKLFF.

This clone was recorded a few times. The J gene is TRBJ1-1, the V gene TRBV7-9; possible D gene TRBD1, 6 bases. The length of the CDR3 is 13 residues. Trimming took 7 bases from V and 11 from J, leaving 20 bases between them. Germline CDR1 and CDR2: SEHNR and FQNEAQ (reference sequence). As DNA, the CDR3 is TGTGCCAGCACCCTGCCGGGACATTGGCTGGCTTTCTTT. Translation gives CASTLPGHWLAFF.

V gene TRBV7-3 combines with J gene TRBJ2-1, with TRBD2 identical over 12 bases. The germline V gene has CDR1 SGHTA and CDR2 FQGTGA. Germline trimming cut 5 bases from V and 6 bases from J; bases unmatched to any gene: 5. CDR3 size: 15 residues. The CDR3 sequence is CASSETSGRANEQFF. The CDR3 bases are TGTGCCAGCAGCGAGACTAGCGGGAGAGCCAATGAGCAGTTCTTC.

V gene TRBV18 combines with J gene TRBJ2-3; 11 bases fit TRBD2. The CDR3 consists of 15 residues. Germline V lookup: CDR1 KGHSH, CDR2 LQKENI. V was pared by 3 bases and J by 3 bases, with 2 bases of the junction left unmatched. The CDR3 spells CASSPRTSGTDTQYF. The DNA of the CDR3 is TGTGCCAGCTCACCTCGGACTAGCGGGACAGATACGCAGTATTTT.

Here the CDR3 DNA reads TGTGCCAGCAGCTTGTACGAGCAGTACTTC. This codes for CASSLYEQYF. The chain links TRBV5-8 to TRBJ2-7; D gene unclear. The CDR3 contains 10 residues. V lost 1 base and J lost 4, with 0 bases in between. Looked up from germline, CDR1 is SGHTS and CDR2 is YDEGEE. Full variable domain (missing parts from reference TRBV5-8 and TRBJ2-7): EAGVTQSPTHLIKTRGQQATLRCSPISGHTSVYWYQQALGLGLQFLLWYDEGEERNRGNFPPRFSGRQFPNYSSELNVNALELEDSALYLCASSLYEQYFGPGTRLTVT.

The genes are TRBV6-5 and TRBJ2-1, with a weak D call TRBD2 (6 bases). V gave up 6 bases and J gave up 1 base, with 13 bases separating them. Germline V gene sequence: CDR1 MNHEY, CDR2 SVGAGI. The CDR3 extends over 15 amino acids. The CDR3 DNA reads TGTGCCAGCAGCCGACTAGAGATTTCCTACAATGAGCAGTTCTTC. It translates to CASSRLEISYNEQFF.

The CDR3 sequence: CASSLNLPTFPYEQYF. DNA for the CDR3: TGCGCCAGCAGCTTGAATCTGCCCACCTTCCCCTACGAGCAGTACTTC. The rearrangement uses TRBV5-1 and TRBJ2-7; no definite D call. This CDR3 region has 16 residues. The V gene lost 1 base and the J gene lost 2 bases, with 16 bases spanning the gap. The germline gives CDR1 SGHRS, CDR2 YFSETQ.

The V call is TRBV4-2, the J call TRBJ1-4, with D perhaps TRBD1 (6 bases). The V and J ends lost 5 bases and 3 bases respectively, with 16 bases between them. The CDR3 length is 16 residues. Germline CDR1 reads LGHNA; CDR2 reads YNFKEQ. The CDR3 sequence: CASSFDGGPANEKLFF. CDR3 in DNA: TGTGCCAGCAGCTTCGATGGGGGGCCGGCTAATGAAAAACTGTTTTTT.

Remarks on this clone: The germline gene is not matched at one end of the junction; a read error may be the cause. CDR3 nucleotides: TGCGCCAGCAGCTTGTATAGGGGAGAGGACAATCGCTTC. Its protein product is CASSLYRGEDNRF. J is TRBJ1-2 and V is TRBV5-1; D possibly corresponds to TRBD1 (5 bases). This CDR3 contains 13 residues. The germline CDR1 and CDR2 sequences are SGHRS and YFSETQ.

This clone was found a few times. The V call is TRBV28, the J call TRBJ1-2, with a weak D call TRBD1 (6 bases). Trimming pared 7 bases from V and 8 bases from J, leaving 17 bases between. The CDR3 loop spans 13 amino acids. CDR1 and CDR2 from the germline V gene are MDHEN and SYDVKM. As DNA, the CDR3 is TGTGCCAGCACCCTCACGGACAGCGGCGGCTACACCTTC. Encoded protein: CASTLTDSGGYTF.

V gene TRBV29-1 combines with J gene TRBJ1-2; possibly TRBD1 for D (6 bases). The CDR3 consists of 14 residues. Germline CDR1 SQVTM, CDR2 ANQGSEA. The ends were cut back, 5 bases at V and 8 bases at J, with 21 bases in the middle. CDR3 DNA sequence: TGCAGCGTTTTACTGGCCGGACAGTCAGGCGGCTACACCTTC. Residues: CSVLLAGQSGGYTF.

The rearrangement joins TRBV28 to TRBJ1-5, with D hard to call. Trimming pared 6 bases from V and 10 bases from J, leaving 10 bases between. Germline V gives CDR1 MDHEN, CDR2 SYDVKM. This CDR3 is built from 11 residues. CDR3 region: CASRTKGPQHF. The CDR3 region has the DNA TGTGCCAGCAGGACCAAGGGACCCCAGCATTTT.

CDR3 coding DNA: TGTGCCAGTAGTATAGGGGGGACAGGCACAGATACGCAGTATTTT. Its protein is CASSIGGTGTDTQYF. V gene TRBV19 combines with J gene TRBJ2-3; 7 nucleotides match TRBD1. Germline V lookup: CDR1 LNHDA, CDR2 SQIVND (reference sequence). The CDR3 is 15 residues long. With 1 base clipped from V and 1 base from J, the junction kept 2 bases outside the gene matches.

The V and J genes are TRBV24-1 and TRBJ1-5; no clear D gene. V shed 6 bases and J shed 3 bases, with 11 bases lying between them. Germline CDR1 KGHDR, CDR2 SFDVKD. This CDR3 comprises 14 residues. The CDR3 region is CATSNGVFNQPQHF. In nucleotides, the CDR3 is TGTGCCACCAGTAACGGGGTGTTCAATCAGCCCCAGCATTTT.

The chain is built from TRBV28 and TRBJ1-2; no reliable D call. V gave up 8 bases and J gave up 0 bases, with 7 bases separating them. Germline V CDR1 and CDR2: MDHEN, SYDVKM. This CDR3 comprises 12 residues. The CDR3 DNA is TGTGCCAGCCGGACCCCTAACTATGGCTACACCTTC. Its translation is CASRTPNYGYTF.

The CDR3 sequence is CASSFLAGGTDTQYF. DNA of the CDR3: TGTGCCAGCAGCTTTTTAGCGGGAGGGACAGATACGCAGTATTTT. V and J are TRBV3-1 (or the pseudogene TRBV3-2) and TRBJ2-3, with TRBD2 matching 11 bases. The germline V gene has CDR1 LGHDT and CDR2 YNNKEL (reference sequence). CDR3 size: 15 residues. With 5 bases clipped from V and 3 bases from J, the junction kept 4 bases outside the gene matches.